Shown below are 16 T cell receptor beta chains from a single sample sequenced in a study of T cells in Graves' hyperthyroidism and ophthalmopathy. Amplified regions were TCR beta CDR3 sequences from RNA transcripts. During a first-round RT-PCR of the TCR CDR3, the HTBI primer set was used. TCRdb called the multiplex PCR reads again in MiXCR, with one record for every CDR3 protein. The sample has a few hundred thousand distinct CDR3 sequences, approximately 15% seen once. Specimen: blood. The receptors here all came from a woman aged 18-29 years with Graves' hyperthyroidism.

This clonotype was counted between two and nine times. The chain is built from TRBV6-1 and TRBJ2-4; D perhaps matches TRBD1 (7 bases). V was shortened by 5 bases and J by 6 bases, with 17 bases between the two germline ends. The CDR3 consists of 15 residues. CDR1 MNHNS and CDR2 SASEGT come from the germline V gene. The CDR3 loop reads CASSLTSQGGNIQYF. DNA for the CDR3: TGTGCCAGCAGTTTAACTAGCCAGGGGGGAAACATTCAGTACTTC.

This clonotype was seen ten or more times. The gene calls are TRBV20-1 and TRBJ2-7; 12 bases match TRBD2. V gave up 3 bases and J gave up 1 base; unmatched junction bases: 19. CDR3 size: 20 residues. Germline CDR1 and CDR2: DFQATT and SNEGSKA (reference sequence). DNA of the CDR3: TGCAGTGCTAGTGAACACTCCGGGACTAGCGGGTTTCGGGGTTCCTACGAGCAGTACTTC. This codes for CSASEHSGTSGFRGSYEQYF.

This clonotype appeared many times. The chain has TRBV9 and TRBJ2-7; tentative D call: TRBD2 (6 bases). V was clipped by 1 base and J by 4 bases, with 12 bases between them. The germline V gene encodes CDR1 SGDLS and CDR2 YYNGEE. This CDR3 spans 14 amino acids. CDR3 residues: CASSVQEGNYEQYF. CDR3 nucleotide sequence: TGTGCCAGCAGCGTACAGGAGGGAAATTACGAGCAGTACTTC.

The chain joins TRBV2 to TRBJ2-5; a weak D match, TRBD2 (5 bases). Trimming removed 7 bases at V and 1 base at J, with 19 bases between. The CDR3 has 16 residues. Germline CDR1 reads SNHLY; CDR2 reads FYNNEI. CDR3 amino acids: CASTNRGFSTQETQYF. The CDR3, as DNA: TGTGCCAGCACTAATCGGGGATTTTCTACCCAAGAGACCCAGTACTTC.

The V and J genes are TRBV2 and TRBJ2-7; a weak D match, TRBD2 (5 bases). This CDR3 region has 16 residues. The V gene's germline CDR1 is SNHLY and CDR2 FYNNEI. Trimming removed 4 bases at V and 3 bases at J, with 19 bases between. CDR3 sequence: CASSAGRSSRSYEQYF. Here the CDR3 DNA reads TGTGCCAGCAGTGCCGGAAGATCTAGCCGGAGCTACGAGCAGTACTTC. The complete variable domain, with remaining parts taken from reference TRBV2 and TRBJ2-7, reads EPEVTQTPSHQVTQMGQEVILRCVPISNHLYFYWYRQILGQKVEFLVSFYNNEISEKSEIFDDQFSVERPDGSNFTLKIRSTKLEDSAMYFCASSAGRSSRSYEQYFGPGTRLTVT.

The chain combines TRBV24-1 with TRBJ2-7; 9 bases map to TRBD2. Germline assignment: CDR1 KGHDR and CDR2 SFDVKD. The V and J ends lost 4 bases and 0 bases, in that order; junction bases with no gene match: 9. The CDR3 runs 17 residues. This CDR3 is CATSDQTLAGCSYEQYF. The DNA for the CDR3 is TGTGCCACCAGTGACCAGACTCTAGCGGGATGCTCCTACGAGCAGTACTTC.

The rearrangement uses TRBV7-9 and TRBJ2-7; D gene uncertain. The germline V and J ends were trimmed by 4 bases and 7 bases, with 11 bases remaining between them. The length of the CDR3 is 12 residues. Germline CDR1 and CDR2: SEHNR and FQNEAQ (reference sequence). The CDR3 region is CASSSYSMEQYF. The CDR3 coding sequence is TGTGCCAGCAGCTCATATAGTATGGAGCAGTACTTC.

This clonotype occurred many times. The rearrangement uses TRBV2 and TRBJ2-1, with D hard to call. The CDR3 extends over 15 amino acids. Germline assignment: CDR1 SNHLY and CDR2 FYNNEI. Trimming cost V 6 bases and J 8 bases, with 20 bases left between them. CDR3 protein: CASRDPGLPLDEQFF. CDR3 DNA: TGTGCCAGCAGAGACCCGGGCCTCCCGTTGGATGAGCAGTTCTTC.

This clonotype was recorded many times. This chain links TRBV20-1 with TRBJ2-5; the D gene is possibly TRBD1 (5 bases). The CDR3 has 14 amino acids. The ends were cut back, 5 bases at V and 7 bases at J, with 20 bases in the middle. From germline, CDR1 is DFQATT and CDR2 SNEGSKA (reference sequence). The CDR3 loop is CSAEPPDPRGTQYF. CDR3 nucleotides: TGCAGTGCTGAACCCCCGGACCCTAGGGGGACCCAGTACTTC.

The gene calls are TRBV2 and TRBJ2-2; D gene ambiguous. V was clipped by 4 bases and J by 0 bases, with 9 bases between them. Germline values: CDR1 SNHLY, CDR2 FYNNEI. CDR3 size: 15 residues. Here the CDR3 reads CASSVFNANTGELFF. CDR3 DNA: TGTGCCAGCAGTGTTTTTAACGCGAACACCGGGGAGCTGTTTTTT.

The chain recombines TRBV7-9 with TRBJ1-1, with 7 bases matching TRBD1. V shed 5 bases, J shed 5 bases, and the junction held 8 bases outside the gene matches. Germline loops: CDR1 SEHNR, CDR2 FQNEAQ (reference sequence). CDR3 length equals 14 residues. CDR3: CASSQKGARTEAFF. The DNA of the CDR3 is TGTGCCAGCAGCCAAAAGGGGGCGCGGACTGAAGCTTTCTTT.

The gene calls are TRBV5-1 and TRBJ2-5; the D gene is possibly TRBD2 (6 bases). This CDR3 has 15 residues. V was shortened by 0 bases and J by 5 bases, with 14 bases between the two germline ends. Germline V CDR1 and CDR2: SGHRS, YFSETQ. In DNA form, the CDR3 reads TGCGCCAGCAGCTTGGCTCGGATGGAGGGGGAGACCCAGTACTTC. This translates into CASSLARMEGETQYF.

This clonotype showed up many times. The chain couples TRBV6-2 or TRBV6-3 to TRBJ2-7; D perhaps matches TRBD2 (5 bases). The germline V and J ends were trimmed by 2 bases and 2 bases, with 13 bases remaining between them. Germline V CDR1 and CDR2: MNHEY, SVGEGT. The CDR3 is 15 residues long. The CDR3 bases are TGTGCCAGCAGTTACGGTCTCAGGCGGGCCTACGAGCAGTACTTC. Amino acids: CASSYGLRRAYEQYF.

The V call is TRBV6-1, the J call TRBJ2-3, with D perhaps assigned TRBD1 or TRBD2 (5 bases each). Germline CDR1 reads MNHNS; CDR2 reads SASEGT. The germline V and J ends were trimmed by 4 bases and 6 bases, with 11 bases remaining between them. The CDR3 is 13 residues long. CDR3 residues: CASSGDVVDTQYF. The CDR3 DNA reads TGTGCCAGCAGTGGGGACGTAGTGGATACGCAGTATTTT.

This clonotype was seen repeatedly, ten times or more. The CDR3 is CAWSSGGRADTQYF. The CDR3 nucleotides read TGTGCCTGGAGTTCGGGCGGGAGGGCCGATACGCAGTATTTT. J is TRBJ2-3 and V is TRBV30, with 9 bases matching TRBD2. Germline trimming cut 2 bases from V and 6 bases from J; bases unmatched to any gene: 6. Germline values: CDR1 GTSNPN, CDR2 SVGIG (reference sequence). The CDR3 consists of 14 residues.

This clonotype turned up a few times. The chain combines TRBV20-1 with TRBJ2-7; D is unclear. The germline V gene has CDR1 DFQATT and CDR2 SNEGSKA (reference sequence). This CDR3 is built from 14 residues. V lost 0 bases to trimming and J lost 0 bases, with 9 bases between them. CDR3 sequence: CSAREGFASYEQYF. The CDR3 region has the DNA TGCAGTGCTAGAGAAGGTTTCGCCTCCTACGAGCAGTACTTC.